These 10 T cell receptor beta chains share one sample of origin, sequenced in a study of Graves' ophthalmopathy and Graves' hyperthyroidism. Scientists amplified the TCR beta CDR3 regions from RNA transcripts. A first-round RT-PCR used HTBI primers, followed by a second-round multiplex PCR. TCRdb fed the multiplex PCR reads into MiXCR, producing one record per CDR3 protein. The sample contains approximately 540,000 distinct CDR3 sequences, 39% of which appear only once. The sequencing input was peripheral blood or thyroid tissue (not recorded which). All receptors come from an adult man with Graves' hyperthyroidism.

V and J are TRBV19 and TRBJ1-2; D is uncertain. The CDR3 runs 18 residues. Germline V gene lookup returns CDR1 LNHDA and CDR2 SQIVND (reference sequence). V was pared by 5 bases and J by 6 bases, with 28 bases between. CDR3: CASSVVAGVPVALDGYTF. CDR3 sequence (DNA): TGTGCCAGTAGTGTCGTAGCCGGGGTCCCTGTCGCCCTGGATGGCTACACCTTC.

This clonotype was recorded at least ten times. The rearrangement links TRBV20-1 to TRBJ2-7; D gene uncertain. V was pared by 5 bases and J by 3 bases, with 11 bases between. The CDR3 length is 12 residues. Per germline, CDR1 DFQATT and CDR2 SNEGSKA (reference sequence). The CDR3: CSAYDPSYEQYF. CDR3 nucleotide sequence: TGCAGTGCTTATGACCCGAGCTACGAGCAGTACTTC.

Notes on this clonotype: Just one base apart from a much larger clone, this may be a read error. V gene TRBV2 combines with J gene TRBJ2-5; D unresolved. The length of the CDR3 is 15 residues. V was shortened by 6 bases and J by 5 bases, with 19 bases between the two germline ends. CDR1 SNHLY and CDR2 FYNNEI come from the germline V gene. CDR3 region: CASSRDRVTWETQYF. Written as DNA, the CDR3 is TGTGCCAGCAGCCGAGATCGGGTTACTTGGGAGACCCAGTACTTC.

This clonotype came up many times. V and J are TRBV5-1 and TRBJ1-1, with unresolved D. The V end was cut by 4 bases, the J end by 3 bases, with 10 bases between. The CDR3 consists of 13 residues. Germline assignment: CDR1 SGHRS and CDR2 YFSETQ. The CDR3 DNA is TGCGCCAGCAGCCCCGCCAGACACACTGAAGCTTTCTTT. Its protein is CASSPARHTEAFF.

A note on this clonotype: It may be a read error: a sequence one base away is much more abundant. This chain joins TRBV9 and TRBJ2-2; possibly TRBD1 or TRBD2 for D (5 bases each). Germline V gene lookup returns CDR1 SGDLS and CDR2 YYNGEE. This CDR3 comprises 16 residues. The CDR3 here is CASSVGLPGSTGELLF. The CDR3 DNA reads as TGTGCCAGCAGCGTAGGACTTCCAGGGAGCACCGGGGAGCTGCTTTTT.

CDR3 nucleotide sequence: TGTGCCAGCAGTTACCCCTCCGGGACCACCGAGCAGTACTTC. Protein product: CASSYPSGTTEQYF. The rearrangement links TRBV6-6 to TRBJ2-7; D possibly uses TRBD1 or TRBD2 (5 bases each). CDR3 length: 14 amino acids. Trimming shortened V by 2 bases and J by 6 bases, and 14 bases separated the two germline ends. CDR1 and CDR2 (germline): MNHNY, SVGAGI (reference sequence).

This clonotype was observed a single time. The rearrangement uses TRBV20-1 and TRBJ2-2; TRBD1 or TRBD2 may be the D gene (5 bases each). Germline CDR1 DFQATT, CDR2 SNEGSKA (reference sequence). The CDR3 has 15 residues. The V end lost 0 bases, the J end lost 1 base, and 9 bases lay between the germline ends. The CDR3, as DNA: TGCAGTGCTAGAGATCCGGGGCTGAACACCGGGGAGCTGTTTTTT. Residues: CSARDPGLNTGELFF.

Points on this clonotype: At one boundary the junction diverges from the germline segment, which might be a read error. V usage is TRBV6-4 and J usage is TRBJ1-3, with D uncertain. In germline, CDR1 is MRHNA, CDR2 SNTAGT. The CDR3 is 18 residues long. Here the CDR3 DNA reads TGTGCCAGCAGTTACTCGCGGTCGATGAGTTCGTTTGGAAACACCATATATTTT. Translated: CASSYSRSMSSFGNTIYF.

This clonotype was counted at least ten times. The CDR3, as DNA: TGTGCCACCAGTGAGGCAGGGAACACCGGGGAGCTGTTTTTT. It specifies CATSEAGNTGELFF. This chain links TRBV24-1 with TRBJ2-2; the D is unclear. The germline gives CDR1 KGHDR, CDR2 SFDVKD. V was clipped by 4 bases and J by 1 base, with 6 bases between them. The CDR3 sequence is 14 residues long.

J is TRBJ1-2 and V is TRBV29-1, with 9 bases identical to TRBD1. In germline, CDR1 is SQVTM, CDR2 ANQGSEA. This CDR3 spans 15 amino acids. Germline trimming cut 8 bases from V and 5 bases from J; bases unmatched to any gene: 15. CDR3 coding DNA: TGCAGCAGCCCTTCCGGGACAGGGCGTCGGTATGGCTACACCTTC. This translates into CSSPSGTGRRYGYTF.